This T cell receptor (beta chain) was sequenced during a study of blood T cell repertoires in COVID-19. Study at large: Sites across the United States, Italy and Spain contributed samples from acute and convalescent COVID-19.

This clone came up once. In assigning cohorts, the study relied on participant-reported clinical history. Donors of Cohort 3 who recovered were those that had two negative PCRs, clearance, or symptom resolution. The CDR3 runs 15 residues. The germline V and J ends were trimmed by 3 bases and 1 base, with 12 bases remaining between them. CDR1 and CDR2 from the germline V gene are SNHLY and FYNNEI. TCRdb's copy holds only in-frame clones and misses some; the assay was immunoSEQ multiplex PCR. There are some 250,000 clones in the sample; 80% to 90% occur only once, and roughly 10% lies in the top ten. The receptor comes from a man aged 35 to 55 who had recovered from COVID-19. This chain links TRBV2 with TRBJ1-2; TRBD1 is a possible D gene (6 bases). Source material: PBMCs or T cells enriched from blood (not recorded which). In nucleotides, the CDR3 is TGTGCCAGCAGTGAGAGACAGGCAAATAACTATGGCTACACCTTC. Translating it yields CASSERQANNYGYTF.